A selection of T cell receptor beta chains follows, all from one sample in a study of blood T cell repertoires in COVID-19. Sequencing was performed with immunoSEQ multiplex PCR; in TCRdb, only in-frame clones are kept and a portion is missing. This table holds hundreds of thousands of clones, 86% found once. Sequenced input: peripheral blood. The receptors were gathered from a woman aged 55 to 70 with COVID-19, enrolled during active disease. Each CDR3 is given with its conserved first and last residue. Each record gives: clone size, J gene, D gene, V gene, CDR3 DNA, CDR3 protein. D genes are given only for firm matches. Some rows have no size entry. The others give once, few or many, or a class for an expanded clone.

>.|TRBJ1-2|TRBD1|TRBV29-1
TGCAGCGTTGCCGGGGACAGGAACTATGGCTACACCTTC
CSVAGDRNYGYTF
>.|TRBJ1-2|TRBD1|TRBV4-1
TGCGCCAGCAGCCAAGATCTCGGGACAGGGGGCGCGGCTGGCTACACCTTC
CASSQDLGTGGAAGYTF
>once|TRBJ1-2|.|TRBV5-1
TGCGCCAGCAGCTTGGAAGGGGCTAACTATGGCTACACCTTC
CASSLEGANYGYTF
>.|TRBJ2-3|TRBD2|TRBV5-8
TGTGCCAGCAGCTTGGACGGGGGGGCTCGGGATACGCAGTATTTT
CASSLDGGARDTQYF
>.|TRBJ2-4|TRBD1|TRBV10-3
TGTGCCATCAGTCCTGCTGGACAGGGGGAACGGTACTTC
CAISPAGQGERYF
>.|TRBJ1-5|.|TRBV15
TGTGCCACCAGCAGAGATCAGAACGAACCCAATCAGCCCCAGCATTTT
CATSRDQNEPNQPQHF
>.|TRBJ1-1|.|TRBV5-1
TGCGCCAGCAGGGAGGGCCCTGAAGCTTTCTTT
CASREGPEAFF
>few|TRBJ2-7|TRBD1|TRBV19
TGTGCCAGTAGTTCCTGGACAGGGTCCTACGAGCAGTACTTC
CASSSWTGSYEQYF
>.|TRBJ1-5|.|TRBV2
TGTGCCAGCAGGCGGGCCTATACCCAGCCCCAGCATTTT
CASRRAYTQPQHF
>.|TRBJ2-3|.|TRBV7-2
TGTGCCAGCAGCCTTTGGGCGGGGATTAGCACAGATACGCAGTATTTT
CASSLWAGISTDTQYF
>.|TRBJ2-1|TRBD2|TRBV11-3
TGTGCCAGCAGCTTAGTAGCGGGCTCAGGGAATGAGCAGTTCTTC
CASSLVAGSGNEQFF
>.|TRBJ1-6|.|TRBV7-9
TGTGCCAGCAGCTTAGAGGGGGTCACCTATAATTCACCCCTCCACTTT
CASSLEGVTYNSPLHF
>.|TRBJ1-3|TRBD1|TRBV10-3
TGTGCCATCAGTGAGTCTGGGACAGGGTTAGACACCATATATTTT
CAISESGTGLDTIYF
>.|TRBJ2-7|TRBD1|TRBV6-5
TGTGCCAGCAGTTTGCAGACAGGGGGTTACGAGCAGTACTTC
CASSLQTGGYEQYF
>.|TRBJ1-3|.|TRBV5-5
TGTGCCAGCAGCTGGACGACAGGATCGGGAAACACCATATATTTT
CASSWTTGSGNTIYF
>.|TRBJ1-1|.|TRBV6-1
TGTGCCAGCAGTGAGGACTGGGTGGACTCTGAAGCTTTCTTT
CASSEDWVDSEAFF
>.|TRBJ2-7|.|TRBV7-2
TGTGCCAGCAGCCCCTTCGCGGGACTCCTCCCCTACGAGCAGTACTTC
CASSPFAGLLPYEQYF
>.|TRBJ2-5|TRBD1|TRBV2
TGTGCCAGCAGGAACAGGGGAGAGACCCAGTACTTC
CASRNRGETQYF
>.|TRBJ2-7|TRBD1|TRBV11-1
TGTGCCAGCAGCTTAGGGACAGGCCTTACCTACGAGCAGTACTTC
CASSLGTGLTYEQYF
>few|TRBJ2-1|.|TRBV28
TGTGCCAGCAGTCAGGGTGAGCAGTTCTTC
CASSQGEQFF
>.|TRBJ1-5|.|TRBV5-6
TGTGCCAGCAGCTTGTGGGTTGGAGACGGTACCAATCAGCCCCAGCATTTT
CASSLWVGDGTNQPQHF
>.|TRBJ1-4|.|TRBV6-5
TGTGCCAGCAGTTACTCACAGGGCTGGGCTGAAAAACTGTTTTTT
CASSYSQGWAEKLFF
>.|TRBJ2-3|TRBD2|TRBV2
TGTGCCAGCAGAGATCTAGCGGCCGCGGGTACGCAGTATTTT
CASRDLAAAGTQYF
>once|TRBJ2-7|.|TRBV7-8
TGTGCCAGCAGCTTAGGGCTAGCCGAAACCTACGAGCAGTACTTC
CASSLGLAETYEQYF
>.|TRBJ2-3|.|TRBV5-6
TGTGCCAGCAGCTACCCCTCCGACAGTTTACTCACAGATACGCAGTATTTT
CASSYPSDSLLTDTQYF
>.|TRBJ1-1|.|TRBV12-3/TRBV12-4
TGTGCCAGCAGTCTATTACAGCATGCAAAAGCTTTCTTT
CASSLLQHAKAFF
>.|TRBJ1-1|.|TRBV7-3
TGTGCCAGCAGCGTGCAAACAGGGAACCCGTACACTGAAGCTTTCTTT
CASSVQTGNPYTEAFF
>.|TRBJ2-7|.|TRBV28
TGTGCCAGCAGTTCGACTAACGAGCAGTACTTC
CASSSTNEQYF
>.|TRBJ1-2|TRBD1|TRBV6-5
TGTGCCAGCAGTTATGACAGGGGCGCCTATGGCTACACCTTC
CASSYDRGAYGYTF
>.|TRBJ1-2|.|TRBV5-4
TGTGCCAGCAGCACGACAGGCTTCCGCGGTGGCTACACCTTC
CASSTTGFRGGYTF
>once|TRBJ1-1|.|TRBV5-1
TGCGCCAGCAGCTTGGAGGCAGGGGTGACTGAAGCTTTCTTT
CASSLEAGVTEAFF
>.|TRBJ1-1|.|TRBV7-9
TGTGCCAGCACCTCAGGGGACAACACTGAAGCTTTCTTT
CASTSGDNTEAFF
>.|TRBJ2-3|.|TRBV6-5
TGTGCCAGCAGTTACTCGGCCAGGACTTATACAGATACGCAGTATTTT
CASSYSARTYTDTQYF
>.|TRBJ2-5|TRBD2|TRBV6-2/TRBV6-3
TGTGCCAGCAGTTACGGCAGGGAGGGGACCCAGTACTTC
CASSYGREGTQYF
>.|TRBJ2-3|TRBD2|TRBV3-1/TRBV3-2
TGTGCCAGCAGCGTACTAGCGGGGGGGGCAGATACGCAGTATTTT
CASSVLAGGADTQYF
>.|TRBJ2-5|.|TRBV3-1/TRBV3-2
TGTGCCAGCAGCCAACCAGCAAGCGGCCTAGAGAGCACCCAGTACTTC
CASSQPASGLESTQYF
>.|TRBJ2-4|.|TRBV11-3
TGTGCCAGCAGCTTACAGGGACTAGCCAAAAACATTCAGTACTTC
CASSLQGLAKNIQYF
>.|TRBJ2-7|TRBD1|TRBV30
TGTGCCTGGAGGGACAGGGGAGAGCAGTACTTC
CAWRDRGEQYF
>.|TRBJ1-2|.|TRBV23-1
TGCGCCAGCAGTCAATACCCACAGCCCTCTTTCTATGGCTACACCTTC
CASSQYPQPSFYGYTF
>once|TRBJ2-3|.|TRBV13
TGTGCCAGCAGCCAGGACAGCCCCACAGATACGCAGTATTTT
CASSQDSPTDTQYF
>.|TRBJ1-3|TRBD1|TRBV3-1/TRBV3-2
TGTGCCAGCAGCCACGGTGACAGGGTTGGAAACACCATATATTTT
CASSHGDRVGNTIYF
>.|TRBJ1-5|.|TRBV4-1
TGCGCCAGCAGCCTGACAGGAATTGATCAGCCCCAGCATTTT
CASSLTGIDQPQHF
>.|TRBJ1-2|TRBD1|TRBV4-1
TGCGCCAGCAGCCACCCCGGACAGGGGGCGATTGGCTACACCTTC
CASSHPGQGAIGYTF
>.|TRBJ2-1|.|TRBV9
TGTGCCAGCAGCGATCGACTGGGGGGAGGCAATGAGCAGTTCTTC
CASSDRLGGGNEQFF
>.|TRBJ1-2|.|TRBV27
TGTGCCAGCAGATCAACAGGGACGAACTATGGCTACACCTTC
CASRSTGTNYGYTF
>.|TRBJ2-3|TRBD2|TRBV7-8
TGTGCCAGCAGCTTAGGACTAGCGGGGGGGCCCCGCACAGATACGCAGTATTTT
CASSLGLAGGPRTDTQYF
>.|TRBJ2-3|TRBD2|TRBV10-3
TGTGCCATCAGTGCCCGACTAGCGGGGGGTGGCACAGATACGCAGTATTTT
CAISARLAGGGTDTQYF
>few|TRBJ1-3|.|TRBV6-6
TGTGCCAGCAGTTACTCAGCCCGAGGGACTGGAAACACCATATATTTT
CASSYSARGTGNTIYF
>.|TRBJ1-2|.|TRBV7-8
TGTGCCAGCACGTTATCAGGGGTCTATGGCTACACCTTC
CASTLSGVYGYTF
>.|TRBJ1-5|.|TRBV15
TGTGCCACCAGGGACAGCTATAGCAATCAGCCCCAGCATTTT
CATRDSYSNQPQHF
>.|TRBJ1-2|.|TRBV7-9
TGTGCCAGCAGCTCCCCCCCCTTCTGGGAGGGCCACAACACCTTC
CASSSPPFWEGHNTF
>.|TRBJ2-2|.|TRBV5-1
TGCGCCAGCAGCGAACAGGCAGTAGCTACCGGGGAGCTGTTTTTT
CASSEQAVATGELFF
>.|TRBJ2-7|.|TRBV14
TGTGCCAGCAGCCAAGCTCTGGGCTCCCAGACGAAGTACTTC
CASSQALGSQTKYF
>.|TRBJ2-7|.|TRBV11-3
TGTGCCAGCAGCCTTGGATCGTTCGACGGGTACTACGAGCAGTACTTC
CASSLGSFDGYYEQYF
>many|TRBJ2-3|TRBD2|TRBV10-1
TGCGCCAGCAGTGACACGGGGGGGACAGATACGCAGTATTTT
CASSDTGGTDTQYF